This T cell receptor beta chain was captured in a study of CD8 T cells in Susac syndrome. From germline, CDR1 is DFQATT and CDR2 SNEGSKA (reference sequence). V was pared by 7 bases and J by 15 bases, with 13 bases of the junction left unmatched. The CDR3 loop spans 12 amino acids. After extraction with the RNeasy kit, about 0.45 to 1 ug of the RNA was reverse transcribed using random hexamers. Each CDR3 protein gets one entry after TCRdb re-called the immunoSEQ multiplex PCR reads with MiXCR. The table has around 170,000 distinct CDR3 sequences, approximately 95% seen once. The sample was CD4+ T cells from PBMCs. This receptor was identified in a human donor with Susac syndrome. This chain joins TRBV20-1 and TRBJ1-5; TRBD1 aligns across 9 bases. In DNA, the CDR3 is TGCAGTGTTCCGACAGGGGGAAGTGTGATGCATTTT. Translated, it gives CSVPTGGSVMHF.